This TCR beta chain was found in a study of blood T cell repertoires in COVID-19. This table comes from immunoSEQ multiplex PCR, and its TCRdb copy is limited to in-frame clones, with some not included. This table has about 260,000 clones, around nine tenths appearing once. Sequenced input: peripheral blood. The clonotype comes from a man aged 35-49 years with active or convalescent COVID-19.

CDR3 DNA: TGTGCCAGCAGCCAGATTAACAATGAGCAGTTCTTC. Translating it yields CASSQINNEQFF. The rearrangement links TRBV11-2 to TRBJ2-1; D ambiguous. Per the germline V gene, CDR1 is SGHAT and CDR2 is FQNNGV. The CDR3 has 12 amino acids. Trimming cost V 5 bases and J 5 bases, with 7 bases left between them.